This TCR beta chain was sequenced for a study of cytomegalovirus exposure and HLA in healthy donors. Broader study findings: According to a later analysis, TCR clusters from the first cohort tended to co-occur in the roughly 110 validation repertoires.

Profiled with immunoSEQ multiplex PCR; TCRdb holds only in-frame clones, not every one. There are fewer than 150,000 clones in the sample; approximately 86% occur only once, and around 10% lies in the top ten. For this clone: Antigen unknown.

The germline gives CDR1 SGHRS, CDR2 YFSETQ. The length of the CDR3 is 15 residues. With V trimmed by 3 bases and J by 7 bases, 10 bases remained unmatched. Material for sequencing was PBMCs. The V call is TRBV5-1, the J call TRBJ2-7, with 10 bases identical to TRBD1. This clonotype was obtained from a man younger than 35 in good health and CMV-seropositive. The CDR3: CASSSTADRGGEQYF. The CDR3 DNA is TGCGCCAGCAGCTCTACGGCGGACAGGGGGGGAGAGCAGTACTTC.